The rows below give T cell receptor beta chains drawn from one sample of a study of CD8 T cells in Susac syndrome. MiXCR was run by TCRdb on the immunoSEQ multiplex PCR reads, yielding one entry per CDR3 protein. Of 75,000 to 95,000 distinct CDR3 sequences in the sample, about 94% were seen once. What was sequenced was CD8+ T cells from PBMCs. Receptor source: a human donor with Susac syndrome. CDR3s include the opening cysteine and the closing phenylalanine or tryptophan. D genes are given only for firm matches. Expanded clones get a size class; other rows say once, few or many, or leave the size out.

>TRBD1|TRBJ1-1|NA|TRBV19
CARPPGRGRRDTEAFF
TGTGCCAGGCCCCCGGGGAGGGGGCGACGGGACACTGAAGCTTTCTTT
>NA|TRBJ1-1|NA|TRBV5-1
CASSWASMNTEAFF
TGCGCCAGCAGCTGGGCTAGTATGAACACTGAAGCTTTCTTT
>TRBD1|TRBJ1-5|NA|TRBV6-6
CATTGTDGNQPQHF
TGTGCCACCACGGGGACAGATGGCAATCAGCCCCAGCATTTT
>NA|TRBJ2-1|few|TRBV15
CATSRDWGNEQFF
TGTGCCACCAGCAGAGATTGGGGGAATGAGCAGTTCTTC
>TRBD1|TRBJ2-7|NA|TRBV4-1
CASSRGTGATYEQYF
TGCGCCAGCAGCCGAGGGACAGGGGCTACCTACGAGCAGTACTTC
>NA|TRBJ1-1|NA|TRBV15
CATRERGYTEAFF
TGTGCCACCAGGGAGCGGGGGTACACTGAAGCTTTCTTT
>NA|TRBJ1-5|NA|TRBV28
CASSLRTAARNQPQHF
TGTGCCAGCAGCCTAAGGACAGCGGCTAGAAATCAGCCCCAGCATTTT
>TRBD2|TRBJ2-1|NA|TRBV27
CASRRSGTSGYNEQFF
TGTGCCAGCAGAAGAAGCGGGACTAGCGGCTACAATGAGCAGTTCTTC
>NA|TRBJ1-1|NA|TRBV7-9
CASSSGQTEAFF
TGTGCCAGCAGCTCAGGACAAACTGAAGCTTTCTTT
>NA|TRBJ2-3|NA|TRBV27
CASSSWGLDTQYF
TGTGCCAGCAGTTCCTGGGGCCTAGATACGCAGTATTTT
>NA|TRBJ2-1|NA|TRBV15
CATSLHNEQFF
TGTGCCACCAGCCTACACAATGAGCAGTTCTTC
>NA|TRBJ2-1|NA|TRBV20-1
CSARSSPVREQFF
TGCAGTGCTAGAAGCAGCCCCGTGCGGGAGCAGTTCTTC
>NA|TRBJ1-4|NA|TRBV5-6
CASSYGIPAGELFF
TGTGCCAGCAGCTATGGGATTCCCGCCGGGGAACTGTTTTTT
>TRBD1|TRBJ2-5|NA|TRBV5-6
CASSGTGGEETQYF
TGTGCCAGCAGCGGGACAGGGGGGGAGGAGACCCAGTACTTC
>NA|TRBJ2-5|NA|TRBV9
CASRILPRSPRLETQYF
TGTGCCAGCAGAATCCTACCGCGGTCCCCCAGGCTAGAGACCCAGTACTTC